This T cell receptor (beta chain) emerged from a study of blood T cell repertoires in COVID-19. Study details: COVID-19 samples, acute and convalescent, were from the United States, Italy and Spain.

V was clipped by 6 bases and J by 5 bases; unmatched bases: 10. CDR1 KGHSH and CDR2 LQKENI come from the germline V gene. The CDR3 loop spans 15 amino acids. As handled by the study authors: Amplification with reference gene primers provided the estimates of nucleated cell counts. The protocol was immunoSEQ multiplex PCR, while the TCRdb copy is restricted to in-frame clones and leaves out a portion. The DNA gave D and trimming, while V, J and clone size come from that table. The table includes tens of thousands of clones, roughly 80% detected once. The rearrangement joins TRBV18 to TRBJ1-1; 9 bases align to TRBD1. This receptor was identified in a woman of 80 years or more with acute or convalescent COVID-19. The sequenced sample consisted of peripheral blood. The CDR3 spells CASSRTGGRDTEAFF. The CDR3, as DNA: TGTGCCAGCTCTCGAACAGGGGGCAGGGATACTGAAGCTTTCTTT.